This entry is about one T cell receptor (beta chain). What it binds is unknown. The donors were in the approximately 120-subject validation cohort, distinct from the approximately 730-subject first cohort. The CDR3 extends over 13 amino acids. Germline V CDR1 and CDR2: MNHNS, SASEGT. The V and J ends lost 4 bases and 7 bases respectively, with 10 bases between them. This sample was included in a study of cytomegalovirus exposure and HLA in healthy donors. Study at large: The same platform was used for the roughly 120 validation repertoires and the 650 to 800 first-cohort repertoires, a later analysis reported. Whole-study findings and limits: Cytomegalovirus association was assigned to under 200 TCR beta chains. There were a few CMV-associated chains whose specificity for CMV antigens was confirmed in vitro.

Data came from immunoSEQ multiplex PCR; TCRdb stores just in-frame clones and leaves some out. The sample has 150,000 or so clones, roughly 93% seen once. The sequence was obtained from a man aged 18-30 years in good health and CMV-seropositive. The chain employs TRBV6-1 and TRBJ2-2, with unresolved D. The sample consisted of PBMCs. The CDR3 region is CASSALRVGELFF. Here the CDR3 DNA reads TGTGCCAGCAGTGCGCTTCGAGTCGGGGAGCTGTTTTTT.